This T cell receptor beta chain originates from a study of T cell responses to AZD1222 COVID-19 vaccine. Study conclusions and caveats: Repertoires were sampled only after the peak T cell response.

V lost 4 bases to trimming and J lost 5 bases, with 11 bases between them. This CDR3 comprises 13 residues. Clones were sequenced by immunoSEQ multiplex PCR, and TCRdb holds only the in-frame ones, with some missing. The data hold more than 250,000 clones, with 90% to 95% observed a single time. Comment on this clone: The target antigen is unknown.

The clonotype originates from an adult in good health. Sequenced here: peripheral blood, sampled on day 0 of AZD1222 vaccination. This chain uses TRBV23-1 with TRBJ2-5; weak D call: TRBD1 (6 bases). TRBV23-1 is assigned to the ORF class and has an uncertain function. This CDR3 reads CASSPGAGETQYF. For the CDR3, the DNA is TGCGCCAGCAGTCCAGGGGCAGGGGAGACCCAGTACTTC.